The 30 T cell receptor beta chains listed next were all sequenced from one sample in a study of PD-1 blockade in classical Hodgkin lymphoma. The time point denotes: cycle 4 day 1 (C4D1), after 6 weeks of nivolumab. All patients relapsed after autologous stem cell transplantation, and brentuximab vedotin exposure varied. The protocol was immunoSEQ multiplex PCR, while the TCRdb copy is restricted to in-frame clones and leaves out a portion. Of tens of thousands of clones listed, around nine tenths were seen once; the top ten hold around 3%. The material sequenced was peripheral blood mononuclear cells (PBMCs), taken before the fourth cycle of nivolumab. All receptors derive from a human donor with classical Hodgkin lymphoma.

The chain combines TRBV11-2 with TRBJ1-2; D is ambiguous. The CDR3 covers 12 residues. V was trimmed by 4 bases and J by 4 bases, leaving 7 bases between them. Germline CDR1 and CDR2: SGHAT and FQNNGV. The CDR3 sequence is CASSYLGYGYTF. CDR3 in DNA: TGTGCCAGCAGCTACCTAGGCTATGGCTACACCTTC.

In DNA, the CDR3 is TGTGCCAGCAGCTTAGTAGGGGCAGTTAGTCAGCCCCAGCATTTT. Translating it yields CASSLVGAVSQPQHF. This chain uses TRBV11-2 with TRBJ1-5, with D possibly being TRBD1 (5 bases). Trimming removed 1 base from V and 6 bases from J, with 13 bases in between. The length of the CDR3 is 15 residues. Germline-derived CDR1 and CDR2 are SGHAT and FQNNGV.

Notes on this clone: The junction and the germline gene differ at one end; a read error may be behind it. The chain combines TRBV7-8 with TRBJ1-1; a weak D match, TRBD1 (6 bases). The germline V gene encodes CDR1 SGHVS and CDR2 FQNEAQ. CDR3 length equals 9 residues. The CDR3 protein is CATPRDKNF. The CDR3, as DNA: TGTGCCACACCCCGGGACAAGAACTTT.

This chain uses TRBV5-4 with TRBJ1-2; TRBD1 matches at 7 bases. The CDR3 totals 16 residues. CDR1 SGHNT and CDR2 YYREEE come from the germline V gene (reference sequence). J lost 4 bases, V lost 4 bases, and 13 bases had no gene match. The CDR3 here is CASSTAPGQLLYGYTF. DNA for the CDR3: TGTGCCAGCAGCACGGCCCCGGGACAGCTCCTCTATGGCTACACCTTC.

This clone has only one observation. V is TRBV29-1 and J is TRBJ2-3; 7 nucleotides agree with TRBD1. CDR3 length: 12 residues. CDR1 and CDR2 (germline): SQVTM, ANQGSEA. The J segment lost 2 bases and the V segment lost 7 bases, leaving 3 bases of the junction unmatched. The CDR3 region is CSEGTATDTQYF. The CDR3 nucleotides are TGCAGCGAGGGGACAGCCACAGATACGCAGTATTTT.

This clone has just a few counts. J is TRBJ1-1 and V is TRBV6-6, with 7 bases identical to TRBD1. The V gene end was trimmed by 11 bases and the J gene end by 4 bases; junction bases not matched to a gene: 13. The CDR3 has 14 residues. Germline loops: CDR1 MNHNY, CDR2 SVGAGI (reference sequence). CDR3: CAWLTGSFGTEAFF. The CDR3 coding sequence is TGTGCCTGGTTGACAGGGAGTTTTGGCACTGAAGCTTTCTTT.

CDR3 loop: CASSIPESYEQYF. The CDR3, as DNA: TGTGCCAGTAGTATACCGGAATCCTACGAGCAGTACTTC. The chain has TRBV19 and TRBJ2-7; D is unresolved. From germline, CDR1 is LNHDA and CDR2 SQIVND (reference sequence). V was cut by 2 bases and J by 1 base, with 6 bases left in between. This CDR3 comprises 13 residues.

The rearrangement links TRBV7-8 to TRBJ2-3, with TRBD2 as a possible D gene (7 bases). Trimming shortened V by 3 bases and J by 2 bases, and 18 bases separated the two germline ends. Germline V gives CDR1 SGHVS, CDR2 FQNEAQ. CDR3 length: 17 residues. In DNA form, the CDR3 reads TGTGCCAGCAGCTTCTCGGGGCGGGGGCTCCACACAGATACGCAGTATTTT. Protein product: CASSFSGRGLHTDTQYF.

The chain carries TRBV7-2 and TRBJ1-1, with a weak D call TRBD1 (5 bases). The CDR3 totals 15 residues. Germline V lookup: CDR1 SGHTA, CDR2 FQGNSA. The ends were cut back, 0 bases at V and 4 bases at J, with 12 bases in the middle. DNA for the CDR3: TGTGCCAGCAGCTTAGCGATCGGGGCGATCACTGAAGCTTTCTTT. Translation gives CASSLAIGAITEAFF.

The V gene is TRBV27, the J gene TRBJ1-6; possibly TRBD1 for D (5 bases). The CDR3 length is 15 residues. Germline values: CDR1 MNHEY, CDR2 SMNVEV (reference sequence). Trimming pared 6 bases from V and 6 bases from J, leaving 15 bases between. DNA for the CDR3: TGTGCCAGCAGCCGCACTCCCGGGGCTAATTCACCCCTCCACTTT. This encodes CASSRTPGANSPLHF.

This clone was seen only once. The gene calls are TRBV15 and TRBJ2-7, with D tentatively TRBD1 (6 bases). This CDR3 is built from 15 residues. Germline CDR1 LNHNV, CDR2 YYDKDF (reference sequence). V gave up 3 bases and J gave up 2 bases, with 14 bases separating them. In DNA, the CDR3 is TGTGCCACCAGCAGCAGTCAGGGGTTAGCCTACGAGCAGTACTTC. Protein sequence: CATSSSQGLAYEQYF.

The V and J genes are TRBV28 and TRBJ2-5, with D perhaps matching TRBD1 (6 bases). The V and J ends lost 2 bases and 5 bases respectively, with 18 bases between them. Germline V gene sequence: CDR1 MDHEN, CDR2 SYDVKM. This CDR3 comprises 16 residues. CDR3 sequence (DNA): TGTGCCAGCAGTTTAGCAGGGGTTTCCAACGCTGAGACCCAGTACTTC. Amino acids: CASSLAGVSNAETQYF.

The J gene is TRBJ2-1, the V gene TRBV7-9; perhaps TRBD1 as D (5 bases). Germline V gene lookup returns CDR1 SEHNR and CDR2 FQNEAQ (reference sequence). The CDR3 loop spans 16 amino acids. The germline V and J ends were trimmed by 1 base and 0 bases, with 10 bases remaining between them. The CDR3 loop reads CASSLVGGASYNEQFF. DNA for the CDR3: TGTGCCAGCAGCTTAGTAGGTGGGGCCTCCTACAATGAGCAGTTCTTC.

The CDR3: CASRAFRGYQETQYF. The CDR3 nucleotides are TGTGCCAGCAGGGCCTTCAGGGGGTACCAAGAGACCCAGTACTTC. This chain connects TRBV2 to TRBJ2-5; TRBD1 agrees at 7 bases. The CDR3 extends over 15 amino acids. Germline V gene lookup returns CDR1 SNHLY and CDR2 FYNNEI. V lost 6 bases, J lost 0 bases, and 7 bases stayed unmatched.

The rearrangement links TRBV6-5 to TRBJ1-2; D is unresolved. The CDR3 is 13 amino acids. Trimming pared 5 bases from V and 0 bases from J, leaving 7 bases between. Germline V lookup: CDR1 MNHEY, CDR2 SVGAGI. The CDR3 DNA follows: TGTGCCAGCAGTACTGCTTCTAACTATGGCTACACCTTC. Its protein is CASSTASNYGYTF.

This chain links TRBV2 with TRBJ2-2; 11 nucleotides agree with TRBD2. Trimming removed 1 base from V and 7 bases from J; junction bases left unmatched: 5. The CDR3 covers 16 residues. Germline-derived CDR1 and CDR2 are SNHLY and FYNNEI. The CDR3 region has the DNA TGTGCCAGCAGTGAAGAGTCTAGCGGGGGGTTCGGGGAGCTGTTTTTT. Translated, it gives CASSEESSGGFGELFF.

The chain employs TRBV7-9 and TRBJ2-1; D unclear. This CDR3 has 15 amino acids. V was cut by 7 bases and J by 9 bases, with 22 bases left in between. The germline V gene encodes CDR1 SEHNR and CDR2 FQNEAQ (reference sequence). CDR3 protein: CASTLSGGSVLEQFF. As DNA, the CDR3 is TGTGCCAGCACCCTATCAGGTGGTTCCGTGCTTGAGCAGTTCTTC.

This chain uses TRBV19 with TRBJ2-5, with TRBD2 identical over 8 bases. The CDR3 spans 16 residues. Per germline, CDR1 LNHDA and CDR2 SQIVND (reference sequence). The ends lost 5 bases at V and 1 base at J; junction bases unmatched: 9. The CDR3 sequence is CASSSIGGESQETQYF. The CDR3 DNA is TGTGCCAGTAGTTCGATCGGGGGGGAGAGCCAAGAGACCCAGTACTTC.

The chain links TRBV27 to TRBJ2-7; D may correspond to TRBD1 or TRBD2 (5 bases each). Trimming took off 5 bases at V and 6 bases at J, with 14 bases between the two ends. The CDR3 is made up of 13 amino acids. Germline CDR1 is MNHEY and CDR2 is SMNVEV (reference sequence). In nucleotides, the CDR3 is TGTGCCAGCAGTCTCTCCGGGACCCCCGAGCAGTACTTC. Translation: CASSLSGTPEQYF.

The chain employs TRBV4-2 and TRBJ1-4; D is undetermined. Germline lookup yields CDR1 LGHNA and CDR2 YNFKEQ. The V and J ends lost 0 bases and 4 bases respectively, with 12 bases between them. The CDR3 spans 16 residues. The DNA for the CDR3 is TGTGCCAGCAGCCAAGAGCTCCCGGGGTTTAATGAAAAACTGTTTTTT. The encoded protein is CASSQELPGFNEKLFF.

This chain connects TRBV30 to TRBJ1-2; D gene uncertain. The CDR3 covers 12 residues. V lost 5 bases, J lost 8 bases, and 15 bases lay in between. Germline V gene lookup returns CDR1 GTSNPN and CDR2 SVGIG (reference sequence). CDR3 bases: TGTGCCTGGGGTACAGAGCAGAACGGCTACACCTTC. It specifies CAWGTEQNGYTF.

The genes are TRBV5-4 and TRBJ2-3; D uncertain. The CDR3 covers 14 residues. In germline, CDR1 is SGHNT, CDR2 YYREEE (reference sequence). The V gene lost 0 bases and the J gene lost 1 base, with 6 bases spanning the gap. Here the CDR3 DNA reads TGTGCCAGCAGCTTGGTTAGGGGCACAGATACGCAGTATTTT. This gives the protein CASSLVRGTDTQYF.

The rearrangement joins TRBV19 to TRBJ1-5, with a tentative D call TRBD1 (6 bases). The V and J ends lost 3 bases and 5 bases respectively, with 11 bases between them. Germline lookup yields CDR1 LNHDA and CDR2 SQIVND (reference sequence). The CDR3 is made up of 14 amino acids. CDR3 in amino acids: CASSIRGGDQPQHF. In DNA form, the CDR3 reads TGTGCCAGTAGTATCAGGGGAGGGGATCAGCCCCAGCATTTT.

J is TRBJ1-1 and V is TRBV19; D remains ambiguous. Looked up from germline, CDR1 is LNHDA and CDR2 is SQIVND (reference sequence). This CDR3 is 17 amino acids long. The V end lost 5 bases, the J end lost 3 bases, and 22 bases lay between the germline ends. The CDR3 DNA sequence: TGTGCCAGTAGTCCCCTTTGGGCCAAACCCTCGGACACTGAAGCTTTCTTT. Protein: CASSPLWAKPSDTEAFF.

The V call is TRBV9, the J call TRBJ2-5; the D gene is possibly TRBD2 (5 bases). Germline CDR1 and CDR2: SGDLS and YYNGEE. Between the trimmed V and J ends, which lost 1 base and 5 bases, there was a span of 9 bases. The length of the CDR3 is 13 residues. The CDR3 spells CASSVNTGETQYF. The DNA for the CDR3 is TGTGCCAGCAGCGTAAATACGGGGGAGACCCAGTACTTC.

The chain employs TRBV19 and TRBJ1-1; D is unresolved. This CDR3 is 12 amino acids long. Germline assignment: CDR1 LNHDA and CDR2 SQIVND (reference sequence). The V end was cut by 1 base, the J end by 5 bases, with 5 bases between. The CDR3 region has the DNA TGTGCCAGTAGTATAGGGGCTACTGAAGCTTTCTTT. It yields the protein CASSIGATEAFF.

J is TRBJ1-1 and V is TRBV18; D possibly corresponds to TRBD1 (5 bases). The germline V and J ends were trimmed by 2 bases and 1 base, with 17 bases remaining between them. Per the germline V gene, CDR1 is KGHSH and CDR2 is LQKENI. This CDR3 is built from 17 residues. Here the CDR3 DNA reads TGTGCCAGCTCACCAACAACCCAGGCTGGGGCGAACACTGAAGCTTTCTTT. Translating it yields CASSPTTQAGANTEAFF. Complete variable domain (other parts from reference TRBV18 and TRBJ1-1): NAGVMQNPRHLVRRRGQEARLRCSPMKGHSHVYWYRQLPEEGLKFMVYLQKENIIDESGMPKERFSAEFPKEGPSILRIQQVVRGDSAAYFCASSPTTQAGANTEAFFGQGTRLTVV.

The J gene is TRBJ1-3, the V gene TRBV6-5; D perhaps matches TRBD1 (6 bases). This CDR3 is 15 amino acids long. The germline gives CDR1 MNHEY, CDR2 SVGAGI. Trimming cost V 6 bases and J 0 bases, with 12 bases left between them. CDR3 nucleotides: TGTGCCAGCAGCCGAGGGGGGATCTCTGGAAACACCATATATTTT. It is translated as CASSRGGISGNTIYF.

This clone was seen only once. This chain uses TRBV30 with TRBJ1-6; D is unclear. V lost 8 bases and J lost 8, with 4 bases in between. This CDR3 contains 9 residues. In germline, CDR1 is GTSNPN, CDR2 SVGIG (reference sequence). CDR3 nucleotides: TGTGCCGGAGATTCACCCCTCCACTTT. It is translated as CAGDSPLHF. The full variable domain, completed using reference TRBV30 and TRBJ1-6, is SQTIHQWPATLVQPVGSPLSLECTVEGTSNPNLYWYRQAAGRGLQLLFYSVGIGQISSEVPQNLSASRPQDRQFILSSKKLLLSDSGFYLCAGDSPLHFGNGTRLTVT.

The chain couples TRBV11-2 to TRBJ1-2; 7 positions agree with TRBD1. The CDR3 is 17 residues long. Trimming removed 3 bases from V and 1 base from J; junction bases left unmatched: 11. In germline, CDR1 is SGHAT, CDR2 FQNNGV. The CDR3 DNA is TGTGCCAGCAGCTTTTTTTTAACAGGGGCGAATAACTATGGCTACACCTTC. It yields the protein CASSFFLTGANNYGYTF.